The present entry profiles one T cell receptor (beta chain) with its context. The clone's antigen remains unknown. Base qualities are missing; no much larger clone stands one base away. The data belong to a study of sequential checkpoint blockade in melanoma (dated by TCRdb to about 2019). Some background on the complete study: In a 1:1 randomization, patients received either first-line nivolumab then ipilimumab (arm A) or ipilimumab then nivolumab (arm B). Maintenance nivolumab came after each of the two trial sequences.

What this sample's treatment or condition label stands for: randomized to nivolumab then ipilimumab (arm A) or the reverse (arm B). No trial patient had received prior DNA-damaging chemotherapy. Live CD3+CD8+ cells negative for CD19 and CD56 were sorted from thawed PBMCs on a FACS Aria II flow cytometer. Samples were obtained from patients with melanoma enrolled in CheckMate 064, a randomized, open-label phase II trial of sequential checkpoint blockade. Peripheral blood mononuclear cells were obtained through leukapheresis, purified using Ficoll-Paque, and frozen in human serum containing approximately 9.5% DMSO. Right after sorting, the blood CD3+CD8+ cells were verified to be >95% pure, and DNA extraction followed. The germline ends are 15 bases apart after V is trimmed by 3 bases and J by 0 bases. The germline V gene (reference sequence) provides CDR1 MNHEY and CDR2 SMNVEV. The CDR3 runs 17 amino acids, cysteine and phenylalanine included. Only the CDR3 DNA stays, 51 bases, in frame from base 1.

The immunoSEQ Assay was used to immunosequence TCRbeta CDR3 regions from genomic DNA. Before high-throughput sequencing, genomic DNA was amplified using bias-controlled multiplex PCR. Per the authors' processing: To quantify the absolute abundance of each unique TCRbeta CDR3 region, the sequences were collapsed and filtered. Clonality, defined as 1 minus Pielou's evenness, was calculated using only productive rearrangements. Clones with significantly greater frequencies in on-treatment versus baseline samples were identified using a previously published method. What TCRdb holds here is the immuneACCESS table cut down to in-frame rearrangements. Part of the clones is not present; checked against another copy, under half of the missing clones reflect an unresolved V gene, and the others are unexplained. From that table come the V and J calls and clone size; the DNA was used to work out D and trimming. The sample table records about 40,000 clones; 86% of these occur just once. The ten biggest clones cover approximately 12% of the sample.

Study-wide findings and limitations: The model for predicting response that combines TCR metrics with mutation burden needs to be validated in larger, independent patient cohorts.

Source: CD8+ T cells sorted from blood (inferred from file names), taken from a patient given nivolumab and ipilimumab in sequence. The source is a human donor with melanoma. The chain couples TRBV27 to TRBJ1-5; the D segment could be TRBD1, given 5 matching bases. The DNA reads TGTGCCAGCAGTTTGGAGGGACTCCACAGTAGCAATCAGCCCCAGCATTTT. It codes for CASSLEGLHSSNQPQHF.